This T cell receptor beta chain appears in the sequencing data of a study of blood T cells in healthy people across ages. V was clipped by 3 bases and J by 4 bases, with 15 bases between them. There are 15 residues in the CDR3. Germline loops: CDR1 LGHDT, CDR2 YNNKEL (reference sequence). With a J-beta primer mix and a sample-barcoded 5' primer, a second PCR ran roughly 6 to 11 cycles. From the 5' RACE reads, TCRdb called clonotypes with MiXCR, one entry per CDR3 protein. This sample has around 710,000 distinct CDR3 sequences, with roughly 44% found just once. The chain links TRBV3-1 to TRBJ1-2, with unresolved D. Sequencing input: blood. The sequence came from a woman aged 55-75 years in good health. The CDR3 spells CASSHGQMGSYGYTF. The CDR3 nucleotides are TGTGCCAGCAGCCATGGGCAAATGGGAAGCTATGGCTACACCTTC. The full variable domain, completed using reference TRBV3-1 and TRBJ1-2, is DTAVSQTPKYLVTQMGNDKSIKCEQNLGHDTMYWYKQDSKKFLKIMFSYNNKELIINETVPNRFSPKSPDKAHLNLHINSLELGDSAVYFCASSHGQMGSYGYTFGSGTRLTVV.